A single sample is the source of the 2 T cell receptor beta chains below, sequenced in a study of control samples from healthy donors and cancer patients. Repertoires were generated with immunoSEQ multiplex PCR, while TCRdb's copy carries only in-frame clones and drops some. Found here are 99,000 or so clones, 83% of them singletons; the top ten hold approximately 13%. Material for sequencing was blood. The receptors originated from a woman in her forties or fifties in good health.

This chain links TRBV6-1 with TRBJ1-2; D perhaps matches TRBD1 (5 bases). V lost 1 base, J lost 3 bases, and 6 bases lay in between. The CDR3 has 13 amino acids. The germline CDR1 and CDR2 sequences are MNHNS and SASEGT. CDR3 sequence reads: CASSEVTDYGYTF. In DNA form, the CDR3 reads TGTGCCAGCAGTGAAGTGACAGACTATGGCTACACCTTC.

The rearrangement joins TRBV11-3 to TRBJ1-2; 7 bases fit TRBD1. J lost 6 bases, V lost 4 bases, and 8 bases had no gene match. This CDR3 comprises 14 residues. The V gene's germline CDR1 is SGHNT and CDR2 YENEEA. CDR3 region: CASSSGQAGDGYTF. The CDR3 coding sequence is TGTGCCAGCAGCTCAGGACAGGCGGGGGATGGCTACACCTTC.